These 21 T cell receptor beta chains came from one sample sequenced in a study of blood T cell repertoires in COVID-19. Repertoires were generated with immunoSEQ multiplex PCR, while TCRdb's copy carries only in-frame clones and drops some. This sample has 90,000 to 110,000 clones, with roughly 80% found just once. The sample comprised peripheral blood. Receptors were obtained from a human donor in a cohort sampled during active or convalescent COVID-19.

This chain joins TRBV6-5 and TRBJ2-7, with TRBD1 matching 8 bases. Germline CDR1 is MNHEY and CDR2 is SVGAGI. The junction had 7 bases not matched to a gene; V was cut back by 1 base and J by 5 bases. There are 15 residues in the CDR3. CDR3: CASSYYGQGAHEQYF. The CDR3 DNA follows: TGTGCCAGCAGTTACTACGGGCAGGGGGCGCACGAGCAGTACTTC.

This sequence joins TRBV5-1 and TRBJ1-1; D is unclear. Deletions cut 4 bases from V and 1 base from J, with 11 bases between. This CDR3 is built from 14 residues. The germline V gene encodes CDR1 SGHRS and CDR2 YFSETQ. CDR3 nucleotides: TGCGCCAGCAGCGTCCGGCCGGGGAACACTGAAGCTTTCTTT. It specifies CASSVRPGNTEAFF.

The chain employs TRBV3-1 (or the pseudogene TRBV3-2) and TRBJ2-2; 8 positions agree with TRBD1. CDR1 and CDR2 (germline): LGHDT, YNNKEL (reference sequence). The CDR3 spans 16 residues. Losses at the gene ends were 4 bases for V and 1 base for J; bases not matched to a gene: 5. DNA of the CDR3: TGTGCCAGCAGCCCACGGGACAGGAAGAACACCGGGGAGCTGTTTTTT. Its translation: CASSPRDRKNTGELFF.

This clone was detected once. The chain carries TRBV2 and TRBJ2-7; maybe TRBD1 (6 bases). The length of the CDR3 is 11 residues. Germline V lookup: CDR1 SNHLY, CDR2 FYNNEI. V lost 4 bases and J lost 6, with 7 bases in between. CDR3 DNA sequence: TGTGCCAGCAGTGGACAGGTCGAGCAGTACTTC. Translation: CASSGQVEQYF.

This clone came up once. As DNA, the CDR3 is TGTGCCAGCAGTTTGTGGCCTGAGCAGTTCTTC. This gives the protein CASSLWPEQFF. The chain couples TRBV28 to TRBJ2-1; D is unresolved. This CDR3 region has 11 residues. Per the germline V gene, CDR1 is MDHEN and CDR2 is SYDVKM. V was trimmed by 3 bases and J by 9 bases, leaving 6 bases between them.

This sequence joins TRBV7-2 and TRBJ1-1; weak D call: TRBD1 (6 bases). Germline lookup yields CDR1 SGHTA and CDR2 FQGNSA. Trimming left V 5 bases short and J 4 bases short, with 20 bases between. There are 16 residues in the CDR3. CDR3 bases: TGTGCCAGCAGCCCCGTCGTTAGGGGGTTTGGCACTGAAGCTTTCTTT. It yields the protein CASSPVVRGFGTEAFF.

The V call is TRBV7-2, the J call TRBJ2-1, with TRBD2 as a possible D gene (5 bases). The CDR3 runs to 16 residues. V was clipped by 3 bases and J by 6 bases, with 18 bases between them. Germline V CDR1 and CDR2: SGHTA, FQGNSA. CDR3 DNA sequence: TGTGCCAGCAGCTTTGTTGGAGGTTCGAAATTCAATGAGCAGTTCTTC. This translates into CASSFVGGSKFNEQFF.

The rearrangement links TRBV28 to TRBJ2-7; 15 nucleotides agree with TRBD2. The CDR3 has 14 amino acids. With V trimmed by 8 bases and J by 6 bases, 5 bases remained unmatched. Germline V gene sequence: CDR1 MDHEN, CDR2 SYDVKM. CDR3 nucleotide sequence: TGTGCCAGCCTCGGGACTAGCGGGAGGACCGAGCAGTACTTC. Protein product: CASLGTSGRTEQYF.

This chain uses TRBV27 with TRBJ1-4; TRBD1 aligns across 7 bases. In germline, CDR1 is MNHEY, CDR2 SMNVEV (reference sequence). The CDR3 is 14 residues long. Trimming cost V 6 bases and J 8 bases; bases outside gene matches: 9. The CDR3 loop is CASRRQGGKEKLFF. The CDR3 DNA reads TGTGCCAGCAGGAGACAGGGCGGGAAAGAAAAACTGTTTTTT.

The chain recombines TRBV9 with TRBJ2-1; 9 nucleotides match TRBD2. CDR3 size: 16 residues. Germline V gene sequence: CDR1 SGDLS, CDR2 YYNGEE. Unmatched junction bases numbered 6, after V lost 0 bases and J lost 5 bases. As DNA, the CDR3 is TGTGCCAGCAGCGTAGATGCGACTAGCGGTGACAATGAGCAGTTCTTC. Protein: CASSVDATSGDNEQFF.

The J gene is TRBJ2-2, the V gene TRBV9, with 8 bases matching TRBD1. CDR3 length: 17 amino acids. The V segment lost 3 bases and the J segment 0 bases; nucleotides outside the gene matches: 7. Germline V gene sequence: CDR1 SGDLS, CDR2 YYNGEE. The CDR3 reads CASSAPTGGTNTGELFF. The CDR3 DNA is TGTGCCAGCAGCGCCCCTACAGGGGGGACGAACACCGGGGAGCTGTTTTTT.

J is TRBJ2-7 and V is TRBV7-8, with TRBD1 identical over 8 bases. The germline gives CDR1 SGHVS, CDR2 FQNEAQ. Trimming at V came to 5 bases and at J to 3 bases, leaving 3 bases not matched to a gene. The CDR3 length is 13 residues. This chain's CDR3 is CASSLQGDYEQYF. In nucleotides, the CDR3 is TGTGCCAGCAGCCTACAGGGGGACTACGAGCAGTACTTC.

The gene calls are TRBV4-1 and TRBJ2-7; D is uncertain. Trimming took off 0 bases at V and 2 bases at J, with 5 bases between the two ends. This CDR3 comprises 13 residues. Per the germline V gene, CDR1 is MGHRA and CDR2 is YSYEKL. CDR3 bases: TGCGCCAGCAGCCAAGATCGGGCCTACGAGCAGTACTTC. Protein product: CASSQDRAYEQYF.

V gene TRBV7-2 combines with J gene TRBJ2-3; possibly TRBD2 for D (5 bases). Germline V CDR1 and CDR2: SGHTA, FQGNSA. The CDR3 is 16 amino acids. V lost 4 bases to trimming and J lost 0 bases, with 14 bases between them. CDR3 region: CASSSLGGQSTDTQYF. The CDR3 bases are TGTGCCAGCAGCTCCCTCGGCGGGCAGAGCACAGATACGCAGTATTTT.

V and J are TRBV25-1 and TRBJ2-3; D call uncertain. Germline loops: CDR1 MGHDK, CDR2 SYGVNS. V lost 6 bases, J lost 0 bases, and 10 bases lay in between. The CDR3 has 14 residues. The CDR3 loop reads CASRTRWSTDTQYF. CDR3 bases: TGTGCCAGCAGAACTCGGTGGAGCACAGATACGCAGTATTTT.

This clone was detected a few times. The CDR3 DNA is TGTGCCTGGAGTCCCCCACCGGGACAGGGCTATGAGACCCAGTACTTC. Residues: CAWSPPPGQGYETQYF. The genes are TRBV30 and TRBJ2-5; TRBD1 matches 9 bases. From germline, CDR1 is GTSNPN and CDR2 SVGIG (reference sequence). This CDR3 contains 16 residues. V trimming: 2 bases; J trimming: 5 bases; junction bases outside the gene matches: 12.

The chain's CDR3 is CASSTWGLEETQYF. The DNA of the CDR3 is TGTGCCAGCAGTACTTGGGGGCTAGAAGAGACCCAGTACTTC. The chain uses TRBV6-6 and TRBJ2-5; D may be TRBD1 (6 bases). The germline V and J ends were trimmed by 5 bases and 3 bases, with 13 bases remaining between them. The CDR3 has 14 residues. The V gene's germline CDR1 is MNHNY and CDR2 SVGAGI (reference sequence).

This chain links TRBV9 with TRBJ1-1; TRBD1 agrees at 7 bases. CDR3 length equals 12 residues. The V gene's germline CDR1 is SGDLS and CDR2 YYNGEE. V lost 0 bases and J lost 8; bases outside the gene matches: 1. In nucleotides, the CDR3 is TGTGCCAGCAGCGTAGAGGACAGGGAAGCTTTCTTT. Translation gives CASSVEDREAFF.

This chain connects TRBV29-1 to TRBJ2-5; 8 bases are shared with TRBD2. CDR1 and CDR2 (germline): SQVTM, ANQGSEA. With 3 bases clipped from V and 5 bases from J, the junction kept 8 bases outside the gene matches. The CDR3 is made up of 14 amino acids. This CDR3 reads CSVDLRGAGETQYF. In nucleotides, the CDR3 is TGCAGCGTTGACTTGCGGGGGGCCGGGGAGACCCAGTACTTC.

This clone was observed once. The V call is TRBV10-2, the J call TRBJ2-4; 8 bases align to TRBD2. V shed 7 bases and J 4 bases; nucleotides not matched to a gene: 9. The CDR3 extends over 15 amino acids. From germline, CDR1 is WSHSY and CDR2 SAAADI. DNA for the CDR3: TGCGCCAGCATGCCGAGCGGGGGCTCAAAAAACATTCAGTACTTC. As protein: CASMPSGGSKNIQYF.

This clone was counted between two and nine times. This sequence joins TRBV18 and TRBJ1-4; 12 bases are a match to TRBD1. J lost 4 bases, V lost 0 bases, and 12 bases had no gene match. CDR3 length: 20 amino acids. CDR1 and CDR2 from the germline V gene are KGHSH and LQKENI. The CDR3 nucleotides read TGTGCCAGCTCACCACCCTCCGGGACAGGGGGCTTTAGCGGTAATGAAAAACTGTTTTTT. Translating gives CASSPPSGTGGFSGNEKLFF.